The 27 T cell receptor beta chains given below trace back to one sample, sequenced in a study of T cells in women clearing cervical HPV infection. Produced via immunoSEQ multiplex PCR; TCRdb's table is partial and in-frame only. This sample contains about 24,000 clones. Sequenced sample: blood buffy coat. Source of these receptors: a woman between 18 and 75 years old with a cervical HPV16 infection that either progressed to CIN3+ or cleared (not recorded which).

Note on this clone: The read halts 3 residues ahead of the CDR3 end, with the missing end drawn from the germline J gene. The rearrangement joins TRBV9 to TRBJ2-5; 9 bases are a match to TRBD1. CDR1 is SGDLS and CDR2 is YYNGEE in the germline V gene. CDR3 length equals 14 residues. V shed 4 bases, J shed 3 bases, and the junction held 4 bases outside the gene matches. Partial CDR3 DNA: TGTGCCAGCAGCCCCCGGACAGGGGAAGAGACC. This translates into CASSPRTGEET. From start to end, the CDR3 is CASSPRTGEETQYF.

With regard to this clone: The sequenced fragment ends 3 residues before the CDR3 boundary, so the rest is inferred from the germline J gene. This chain uses TRBV4-2 with TRBJ2-1, with 9 bases matching TRBD1. The V gene end was trimmed by 2 bases and the J gene end by 4 bases; junction bases not matched to a gene: 12. Germline V lookup: CDR1 LGHNA, CDR2 YNFKEQ. The CDR3 length is 18 residues. The CDR3 reads CASSQPGTGLNRYNEQFF. The covered CDR3 bases are TGTGCCAGCAGCCAACCTGGGACAGGGTTGAATCGGTACAATGAG.

As to this clone: The read terminates 3 residues ahead of where the CDR3 ends, so the germline J gene completes it. The rearrangement links TRBV20-1 to TRBJ2-1, with 11 positions matching TRBD2. Germline-derived CDR1 and CDR2 are DFQATT and SNEGSKA (reference sequence). V dropped 6 bases and J dropped 8; count of bases not matched to a gene: 18. This CDR3 has 17 amino acids. The part of the CDR3 DNA that was read is TGCAGTGCCGGACAGGGTATTGTAGCGGGGGGGCGGGATGAG. Translated: CSAGQGIVAGGRDE. In full, the CDR3 reads CSAGQGIVAGGRDEQFF.

Comments on this clone: The sequenced fragment ends 3 residues before the CDR3 boundary, so the rest is inferred from the germline J gene. This chain uses TRBV27 with TRBJ1-2; 7 bases match TRBD1. The germline gives CDR1 MNHEY, CDR2 SMNVEV (reference sequence). The length of the CDR3 is 12 residues. The CDR3 bases that were read are TGTGCCAGCAGTACTAGGACAGGAGGC. Translation gives CASSTRTGG. The CDR3 as a whole reads CASSTRTGGYTF.

CDR3 residues: CASSPAGYNEQFF. The CDR3 DNA, read in part, is TGTGCCAGCAGCCCAGCGGGATACAATGAG. The rearrangement uses TRBV7-6 and TRBJ2-1; 7 bases map to TRBD2. The DNA ends 3 residues before the CDR3 does, and the rest of the CDR3 is filled in from the germline J gene. The germline CDR1 and CDR2 sequences are SGHVS and FNYEAQ. V shed 5 bases and J 4 bases; nucleotides not matched to a gene: 2. This CDR3 is built from 13 residues.

With regard to this clone: Read sequence stops 3 residues before the CDR3 end, and the germline J gene provides the missing end. This chain links TRBV2 with TRBJ1-2, with 11 bases aligning to TRBD1. V trimming: 5 bases; J trimming: 4 bases; junction bases outside the gene matches: 9. The length of the CDR3 is 16 residues. Germline V gives CDR1 SNHLY, CDR2 FYNNEI. CDR3 residues: CASSPSIGTGGYGYTF. Partial CDR3 DNA: TGTGCCAGCAGTCCAAGCATCGGGACAGGGGGCTATGGC.

A remark on this clone: The read falls 3 residues short of the CDR3 end, and the missing part is taken from the germline J gene. The chain employs TRBV12-3 or TRBV12-4 and TRBJ2-1; tentative D call: TRBD1 (6 bases). The CDR3 is 15 amino acids. Trimming took 5 bases from V and 4 from J, leaving 15 bases between them. Incomplete CDR3 DNA: TGTGCCAGCAGTCAACAGGGTTCGGGATACAATGAG. The encoded protein is CASSQQGSGYNE. The entire CDR3 protein reads CASSQQGSGYNEQFF.

Regarding this clone: Read data end 3 residues before the CDR3 end; the end is taken from the germline J gene. The chain joins TRBV5-1 to TRBJ2-1; TRBD1 matches at 9 bases. This CDR3 contains 15 residues. Germline V CDR1 and CDR2: SGHRS, YFSETQ. V lost 4 bases to trimming and J lost 5 bases; unmatched junction nucleotides: 7. The part of the CDR3 DNA that was read is TGCGCCAGCAGCATCGGACAGGGGTTCCACAATGAG. Its translation is CASSIGQGFHNE. In full, the CDR3 is CASSIGQGFHNEQFF.

Comments on this clone: With the read ending 3 residues before the CDR3 end, the germline J gene is used to fill in that end. The gene calls are TRBV6-1 and TRBJ1-6; a weak D match, TRBD1 (6 bases). Looked up from germline, CDR1 is MNHNS and CDR2 is SASEGT. The length of the CDR3 is 17 residues. The germline V and J ends were trimmed by 2 bases and 1 base, with 12 bases remaining between them. The part of the CDR3 DNA that was read is TGTGCCAGCAGTGAACGGCAGGGGCTGTCCTATAATTCACCC. This encodes CASSERQGLSYNSP. The full CDR3 protein reads CASSERQGLSYNSPLHF.

Comments on this clone: The read halts 3 residues ahead of the CDR3 end, with the missing end drawn from the germline J gene. The rearrangement links TRBV20-1 to TRBJ2-7, with D perhaps TRBD1 (5 bases). This CDR3 has 14 amino acids. Looked up from germline, CDR1 is DFQATT and CDR2 is SNEGSKA (reference sequence). The ends were cut back, 0 bases at V and 3 bases at J, with 12 bases in the middle. The CDR3 is CSARDLGRDYEQYF. Incomplete CDR3 DNA: TGCAGTGCTAGAGATCTCGGCAGGGACTACGAG.

About this clone: The CDR3 end falls 3 residues outside the read, so it is completed with the germline J gene. This rearrangement joins TRBV19 to TRBJ1-6, with 7 bases fitting TRBD1. V was pared by 5 bases and J by 3 bases, with 1 base of the junction left unmatched. Germline-derived CDR1 and CDR2 are LNHDA and SQIVND (reference sequence). The CDR3 spans 14 residues. CDR3 DNA, as far as it was read: TGTGCCAGTAGTCGGGACAGCTATAATTCACCC. It encodes CASSRDSYNSP. The whole CDR3 region reads CASSRDSYNSPLHF.

As concerns this clone: The read halts 3 residues ahead of the CDR3 end, with the missing end drawn from the germline J gene. V gene TRBV19 combines with J gene TRBJ1-1, with 8 positions matching TRBD1. Germline CDR1 is LNHDA and CDR2 is SQIVND (reference sequence). This CDR3 contains 13 residues. V lost 3 bases, J lost 6 bases, and 3 bases stayed unmatched. CDR3 DNA (partial): TGTGCCAGTAGTATGAAGGGACAGGCTGAA. Translating gives CASSMKGQAE. The CDR3 reads in full as CASSMKGQAEAFF. The full variable domain, its missing parts supplied by reference TRBV19 and TRBJ1-1, is DGGITQSPKYLFRKEGQNVTLSCEQNLNHDAMYWYRQDPGQGLRLIYYSQIVNDFQKGDIAEGYSVSREKKESFPLTVTSAQKNPTAFYLCASSMKGQAEAFFGQGTRLTVV.

Remarks on this clone: The sequence runs out 3 residues before the end of the CDR3; the remainder is reconstructed from the germline J gene. V and J are TRBV12-3 or TRBV12-4 and TRBJ2-1; 9 nucleotides match TRBD2. V shed 6 bases and J 6 bases; nucleotides not matched to a gene: 12. The CDR3 runs 16 residues. CDR3 bases read: TGTGCCAGCAGCGGGACCCTAGCGGGAAGGTCCAATGAG. Amino acids: CASSGTLAGRSNE. The CDR3 in its entirety is CASSGTLAGRSNEQFF.

A word on this clone: Read data end 3 residues before the CDR3 end; the end is taken from the germline J gene. The gene calls are TRBV7-9 and TRBJ2-3; D gene uncertain. This CDR3 contains 12 residues. In germline, CDR1 is SEHNR, CDR2 FQNEAQ (reference sequence). The covered CDR3 bases are TGTGCCAGCAGCTTCGAGACGCGGACG. The encoded protein is CASSFETRT. The whole CDR3 sequence is CASSFETRTQYF.

To note about this clone: The CDR3 extends 3 residues past the end of the read, so its final part is completed from the germline J gene. This sequence joins TRBV20-1 and TRBJ2-3; TRBD2 aligns across 8 bases. The CDR3 covers 16 residues. V gave up 3 bases and J gave up 2 bases; unmatched junction bases: 10. CDR1 is DFQATT, CDR2 SNEGSKA, per germline (reference sequence). CDR3 sequence: CSASGGAPTHTDTQYF. The sequenced CDR3 bases are TGCAGTGCTAGCGGGGGGGCCCCCACACACACAGATACG.

Concerning this clone: Read data end 3 residues before the CDR3 end; the end is taken from the germline J gene. The chain joins TRBV5-1 to TRBJ1-1; the D is unclear. This CDR3 contains 18 residues. Deletions cut 1 base from V and 0 bases from J, with 19 bases between. Germline lookup yields CDR1 SGHRS and CDR2 YFSETQ. This chain's CDR3 is CASSLKRPTRSVNTEAFF. The part of the CDR3 DNA that was read is TGCGCCAGCAGCTTGAAGAGGCCAACCCGTTCAGTGAACACTGAA.

To note about this clone: The read finishes 3 residues shy of the CDR3 end, and the germline J gene is used to complete it. V and J are TRBV6-2 or TRBV6-3 and TRBJ1-2; no clear D. Germline-derived CDR1 and CDR2 are MNHEY and SVGEGT. The CDR3 is 13 amino acids. The CDR3 sequence: CASSPPRGYDYTF. The sequenced CDR3 bases are TGTGCCAGCAGCCCCCCCAGAGGGTACGAC.

With regard to this clone: The read finishes 3 residues shy of the CDR3 end, and the germline J gene is used to complete it. The chain joins TRBV11-1 to TRBJ2-1; tentatively, D is TRBD1 (6 bases). The CDR3 spans 13 residues. V dropped 1 base and J dropped 9 bases, with 10 bases sitting between them. Germline values: CDR1 SGHAT, CDR2 FQDESV (reference sequence). The sequenced part of the CDR3 DNA is TGTGCCAGCAGCTTAGTGGGCAGGGGTGAG. This encodes CASSLVGRGE. The full-length CDR3 reads as CASSLVGRGEQFF.

This CDR3 reads CASRAGTANSYEQYF. The CDR3 DNA, read in part, is TGTGCCAGCAGAGCCGGGACAGCAAATTCCTACGAG. The gene calls are TRBV7-6 and TRBJ2-7; 7 positions match TRBD1. The observed sequence ends 3 residues before the CDR3 terminus, with the missing tail filled in from the germline J gene. Losses at the gene ends were 6 bases for V and 1 base for J; bases not matched to a gene: 9. Per the germline V gene, CDR1 is SGHVS and CDR2 is FNYEAQ. The CDR3 is made up of 15 amino acids.

Notes on this clone: With the read ending 3 residues before the CDR3 end, the germline J gene is used to fill in that end. V and J are TRBV2 and TRBJ1-1, with TRBD1 matching over 8 bases. The trim removed 7 bases at V and 2 bases at J, leaving 9 bases unmatched. This CDR3 is 15 amino acids long. Germline CDR1 is SNHLY and CDR2 is FYNNEI. CDR3 bases read: TGTGCCAGCAACCGACAGGGGAAGCCTAACACTGAA. It encodes CASNRQGKPNTE. The entire CDR3 protein reads CASNRQGKPNTEAFF. Full variable domain (rest looked up from reference TRBV2 and TRBJ1-1): EPEVTQTPSHQVTQMGQEVILRCVPISNHLYFYWYRQILGQKVEFLVSFYNNEISEKSEIFDDQFSVERPDGSNFTLKIRSTKLEDSAMYFCASNRQGKPNTEAFFGQGTRLTVV.

Turning to this clone: The read comes to an end 3 residues before the CDR3 does, leaving the germline J gene to fill in the end. The chain links TRBV19 to TRBJ2-3; 8 positions agree with TRBD2. The V gene's germline CDR1 is LNHDA and CDR2 SQIVND (reference sequence). CDR3 length equals 17 residues. V shed 5 bases and J 0 bases; nucleotides not matched to a gene: 10. CDR3 DNA, as far as it was read: TGTGCCAGTAGTTCCAGCGGGAGTTGGGGGAGCACAGATACG. Protein: CASSSSGSWGSTDT. The full CDR3 is CASSSSGSWGSTDTQYF. Supplemented by reference TRBV19 and TRBJ2-3, the full variable domain reads DGGITQSPKYLFRKEGQNVTLSCEQNLNHDAMYWYRQDPGQGLRLIYYSQIVNDFQKGDIAEGYSVSREKKESFPLTVTSAQKNPTAFYLCASSSSGSWGSTDTQYFGPGTRLTVL.

This clone is medium-sized by frequency. The read terminates 3 residues before the CDR3 end, so the remaining end is supplied by the germline J gene. The rearrangement uses TRBV7-6 and TRBJ2-4, with 11 bases that match TRBD2. Germline CDR1 and CDR2: SGHVS and FNYEAQ. The CDR3 has 14 amino acids. The CDR3 bases that were read are TGTGCCAGCAGCTCCGGGACTAGCGGTACCAGT. Translation gives CASSSGTSGTS. The full CDR3 is CASSSGTSGTSQYF.

As for this clone: Read data end 3 residues before the CDR3 end; the end is taken from the germline J gene. The chain couples TRBV6-2 or TRBV6-3 to TRBJ2-5; 8 bases agree with TRBD1. V shed 2 bases, J shed 3 bases, and the junction held 8 bases outside the gene matches. The CDR3 is made up of 16 amino acids. The germline V gene encodes CDR1 MNHEY and CDR2 SVGEGT. CDR3 in amino acids: CASSYGAGGIEETQYF. The part of the CDR3 DNA that was read is TGTGCCAGCAGTTACGGGGCAGGGGGCATAGAAGAGACC.

As concerns this clone: The CDR3 end is not reached by the read, which stops 3 residues before it; the germline J gene fills it in. This rearrangement joins TRBV20-1 to TRBJ1-2, with D possibly TRBD1 on 6 matching bases. Germline loops: CDR1 DFQATT, CDR2 SNEGSKA (reference sequence). This CDR3 spans 13 amino acids. Trimming pared 6 bases from V and 5 bases from J, leaving 16 bases between. CDR3 in amino acids: CSAPPPGQYGYTF. The CDR3 DNA, read in part, is TGCAGTGCCCCACCTCCTGGACAGTATGGC.

Concerning this clone: The read gets to within 3 residues of the CDR3 end, and the germline J gene fills in the rest. V and J are TRBV10-3 and TRBJ1-6; 7 nucleotides match TRBD1. Germline CDR1 reads ENHRY; CDR2 reads SYGVKD. With 3 bases clipped from V and 10 bases from J, the junction kept 6 bases outside the gene matches. CDR3 length: 14 amino acids. The sequenced part of the CDR3 DNA is TGTGCCATCAGTGAACAGGGGTCACCCTCACCC. It is translated as CAISEQGSPSP. The CDR3 in full is CAISEQGSPSPLHF.

In the case of this clone: The read terminates 3 residues before the CDR3 end, so the remaining end is supplied by the germline J gene. Within the sample, other DNA sequences also encode this same CDR3. V gene TRBV2 combines with J gene TRBJ2-7; perhaps TRBD1 as D (6 bases). Trimming removed 4 bases at V and 4 bases at J, with 20 bases between. CDR1 and CDR2 (germline): SNHLY, FYNNEI. The CDR3 has 16 amino acids. The CDR3 protein is CASSVRQGMVIYEQYF. The DNA read from the CDR3 is TGTGCCAGCAGTGTGCGGCAGGGGATGGTTATTTACGAG.

Note on this clone: The read finishes 3 residues shy of the CDR3 end, and the germline J gene is used to complete it. V gene TRBV11-3 combines with J gene TRBJ1-1, with 11 positions matching TRBD1. CDR1 SGHNT and CDR2 YENEEA come from the germline V gene. V was pared by 5 bases and J by 3 bases, with 5 bases of the junction left unmatched. The CDR3 sequence is 15 residues long. CDR3 in amino acids: CASSLGQGAYTEAFF. The CDR3 DNA, read in part, is TGTGCCAGCAGCCTCGGACAGGGGGCTTACACTGAA.